This TCR beta chain was sequenced for a study of blood T cell repertoires in COVID-19. Across the study: The analysed material was cDNA or gDNA that came from T cells, B-cell-depleted T cells, or PBMCs.

In the original workflow: Scientists estimated how many nucleated cells there were by amplifying reference gene primers. Some clones are missing from TCRdb's copy, which holds only in-frame ones; the method was immunoSEQ multiplex PCR. V and J calls and clone size are copied from that table; D and trimming were computed from the DNA. The sample carries 70,000 to 95,000 clones, about 81% recorded once. V shed 3 bases, J shed 1 base, and the junction held 3 bases outside the gene matches. This CDR3 has 15 residues. CDR1 is SGHTA and CDR2 is FQGNSA in the germline V gene. The clonotype originates from a human donor in a cohort sampled during active COVID-19. The sequenced material came from peripheral blood. The rearrangement uses TRBV7-2 and TRBJ2-7; 10 nucleotides match TRBD1. CDR3 sequence reads: CASSLGTGESYEQYF. As DNA, the CDR3 is TGTGCCAGCAGCTTGGGGACAGGGGAGTCCTACGAGCAGTACTTC.